The TCR beta chain under discussion was sequenced for a study of identical twins. Study-wide results and limits: The presence of invariant MAIT and iNKT cells could partly confound analyses of zero-insertion sequences.

Template switching supplied a universal primer site; unique molecular identifiers were carried on the cDNA. TCRdb re-called the 5' RACE reads with MiXCR, one entry per CDR3 protein. The sample lists 1.5 million to 2 million distinct CDR3 sequences, under 35% occurring once. Regarding this clonotype: Antigen specificity is unknown.

The sequencing sample was made of cord blood. The clonotype was recovered from a newborn girl in good health.

CDR3 region: CASSPRLAPHYEQYF. The CDR3, as DNA: TGTGCCAGCAGCCCAAGACTAGCCCCCCACTACGAGCAGTACTTC. The chain has TRBV5-6 and TRBJ2-5; 7 nucleotides line up with TRBD2. TRBJ2-7 explains the end of the DNA better; the J call may be wrong. The CDR3 is 15 amino acids. Germline-derived CDR1 and CDR2 are SGHDT and YYEEEE.